This record concerns one T cell receptor beta chain sequence. This entry comes from a study of patients and donors after allogeneic stem cell transplantation. TCRdb reprocessed the RT-PCR reads via MiXCR and lists one record per CDR3 protein. Altogether approximately 410,000 distinct CDR3 sequences are present, approximately 16% being singletons, with the ten largest covering just over 7%. V lost 5 bases, J lost 3 bases, and 16 bases lay in between. CDR1 and CDR2 from the germline V gene are LGHDT and YNNKEL (reference sequence). The CDR3 runs 15 residues. Source material: blood, either unsorted or a sorted T cell fraction (not recorded which). The chain combines TRBV3-1 with TRBJ1-2, with D possibly TRBD1 on 6 matching bases. The clonotype was recovered from a human donor who was either an allogeneic HSCT recipient or a stem cell or donor lymphocyte infusion donor (not recorded which). It is not recorded whose cells these are; they may come from a transplant donor. The CDR3 here is CASSSIQTGDYGYTF. In DNA form, the CDR3 reads TGTGCCAGCAGCTCAATACAGACAGGAGACTATGGCTACACCTTC.